Here is one TCR beta chain with its context. V trimming: 5 bases; J trimming: 2 bases; junction bases outside the gene matches: 6. CDR1 LNHDA and CDR2 SQIVND come from the germline V gene (reference sequence). This CDR3 has 15 residues. This specimen comes from a study of blood T cell repertoires in COVID-19. Sequencing was performed with immunoSEQ multiplex PCR; in TCRdb, only in-frame clones are kept and a portion is missing. The top ten clones hold roughly 8.9% of a sample with over 300,000 clones, over 75% of them seen once. Source material: PBMCs or T cells enriched from blood (not recorded which). The V call is TRBV19, the J call TRBJ1-5, with 7 bases matching TRBD1. This clonotype was obtained from a middle-aged woman who had recovered from COVID-19. CDR3 amino acids: CASSPQGGGNQPQHF. The CDR3 DNA reads TGTGCCAGTAGTCCCCAGGGGGGTGGCAATCAGCCCCAGCATTTT.